The 13 T cell receptor beta chains in this list originate from one sample, sequenced in a study of PD-L1 blockade in urothelial cancer. The method was immunoSEQ multiplex PCR; TCRdb's version includes in-frame clones alone and lacks a portion of them. This table has tens of thousands of clones, around 90% appearing once. Time point described: peripheral blood 6 weeks after treatment start. The sample consisted of PBMCs, taken around atezolizumab (anti-PD-L1) treatment. All receptors come from a man aged 70-80 years with urothelial cancer.

J is TRBJ2-1 and V is TRBV19, with a weak D call TRBD2 (5 bases). V was shortened by 3 bases and J by 4 bases, with 10 bases between the two germline ends. The germline V gene encodes CDR1 LNHDA and CDR2 SQIVND (reference sequence). The CDR3 is 14 amino acids. The CDR3 coding sequence is TGTGCCAGTAGTATCTATACGGGGTACAATGAGCAGTTCTTC. Protein sequence: CASSIYTGYNEQFF.

This chain joins TRBV29-1 and TRBJ2-5, with 7 bases fitting TRBD2. Germline CDR1 reads SQVTM; CDR2 reads ANQGSEA. The CDR3 runs 13 residues. V lost 4 bases, J lost 5 bases, and 7 bases stayed unmatched. The CDR3: CSVASGVVETQYF. The CDR3 nucleotides read TGCAGCGTTGCTAGCGGTGTAGTGGAGACCCAGTACTTC.

The chain links TRBV28 to TRBJ2-3; 9 positions match TRBD2. The CDR3 runs 16 residues. V was pared by 6 bases and J by 6 bases, with 13 bases of the junction left unmatched. CDR1 and CDR2 (germline): MDHEN, SYDVKM. CDR3 region: CASRAWASGARDTQYF. The CDR3 bases are TGTGCCAGCAGGGCATGGGCTAGCGGGGCGAGGGATACGCAGTATTTT.

The chain couples TRBV7-3 to TRBJ2-1, with 11 nucleotides matching TRBD2. V trimming: 4 bases; J trimming: 6 bases; junction bases outside the gene matches: 11. CDR1 is SGHTA and CDR2 is FQGTGA in the germline V gene. The CDR3 runs 17 residues. CDR3: CASSSGVLAGASNEQFF. In DNA, the CDR3 is TGTGCCAGCAGCTCCGGAGTACTAGCGGGAGCCTCCAATGAGCAGTTCTTC. The variable domain in full, with the rest retrieved from reference TRBV7-3 and TRBJ2-1, is GAGVSQTPSNKVTEKGKYVELRCDPISGHTALYWYRQSLGQGPEFLIYFQGTGAADDSGLPNDRFFAVRPEGSVSTLKIQRTERGDSAVYLCASSSGVLAGASNEQFFGPGTRLTVL.

V is TRBV5-1 and J is TRBJ2-2, with D tentatively TRBD2 (6 bases). Germline V gene lookup returns CDR1 SGHRS and CDR2 YFSETQ. V gave up 3 bases and J gave up 5 bases, with 11 bases separating them. The CDR3 sequence is 14 residues long. The CDR3 reads CASSYGRRTGELFF. In DNA, the CDR3 is TGCGCCAGCAGCTACGGGAGACGGACCGGGGAGCTGTTTTTT.

V usage is TRBV10-2 and J usage is TRBJ1-3, with D hard to call. V lost 4 bases, J lost 0 bases, and 10 bases lay in between. This CDR3 spans 15 amino acids. Germline lookup yields CDR1 WSHSY and CDR2 SAAADI. Written as DNA, the CDR3 is TGCGCCAGCAGTGTGCGGAGCCTCTCTGGAAACACCATATATTTT. Protein product: CASSVRSLSGNTIYF.

V is TRBV2 and J is TRBJ2-2, with 8 positions matching TRBD2. The CDR3 is 16 residues long. With 3 bases clipped from V and 7 bases from J, the junction kept 10 bases outside the gene matches. Germline values: CDR1 SNHLY, CDR2 FYNNEI. In DNA, the CDR3 is TGTGCCAGCAGTGATCCGGGGGGGAGGGATGACGGGGAGCTGTTTTTT. It is translated as CASSDPGGRDDGELFF.

The genes are TRBV7-9 and TRBJ2-1; 7 nucleotides line up with TRBD2. The V and J ends lost 1 base and 5 bases, in that order; junction bases with no gene match: 8. Germline V gives CDR1 SEHNR, CDR2 FQNEAQ (reference sequence). The CDR3 is 16 amino acids. The CDR3 here is CASSLVAGVGDNEQFF. For the CDR3, the DNA is TGTGCCAGCAGCTTAGTTGCGGGAGTGGGGGACAATGAGCAGTTCTTC.

The chain combines TRBV4-1 with TRBJ2-3, with 13 positions matching TRBD2. Germline lookup yields CDR1 MGHRA and CDR2 YSYEKL. V lost 1 base and J lost 6; bases outside the gene matches: 4. This CDR3 is 16 amino acids long. The DNA of the CDR3 is TGCGCCAGCAGCCAAGTGCCGACTAGCGGGAGGGATACGCAGTATTTT. Translation: CASSQVPTSGRDTQYF.

V usage is TRBV7-8 and J usage is TRBJ1-4; tentatively, D is TRBD1 (6 bases). V shed 2 bases and J shed 3 bases, with 10 bases lying between them. Germline CDR1 and CDR2: SGHVS and FQNEAQ. CDR3 length equals 15 residues. DNA for the CDR3: TGTGCCAGCAGCTTACAACAGGGCCCTAATGAAAAACTGTTTTTT. This codes for CASSLQQGPNEKLFF.

This clone has only a few counts. The J gene is TRBJ1-5, the V gene TRBV28, with D maybe TRBD1 (6 bases). V lost 5 bases and J lost 3, with 11 bases in between. The CDR3 covers 14 residues. Per germline, CDR1 MDHEN and CDR2 SYDVKM. The CDR3 reads CASSAQGTNQPQHF. DNA of the CDR3: TGTGCCAGCAGTGCTCAGGGGACCAATCAGCCCCAGCATTTT.

The V call is TRBV7-2, the J call TRBJ2-5; 10 nucleotides align to TRBD2. The CDR3 length is 16 residues. V was pared by 5 bases and J by 4 bases, with 10 bases of the junction left unmatched. Germline CDR1 SGHTA, CDR2 FQGNSA. This CDR3 reads CASSRDTTSGRETQYF. Here the CDR3 DNA reads TGTGCCAGCAGCCGAGATACGACTAGCGGGCGAGAGACCCAGTACTTC.

This clone was detected a few times. The chain joins TRBV6-1 to TRBJ2-1, with 9 bases matching TRBD1. The CDR3 totals 15 residues. The germline V gene encodes CDR1 MNHNS and CDR2 SASEGT. J was trimmed by 9 bases and V by 7 bases; bases with no gene match: 13. CDR3 in amino acids: CASIPTGTGLSEQFF. Written as DNA, the CDR3 is TGTGCCAGCATCCCTACCGGGACAGGGCTGAGTGAGCAGTTCTTC.